Presented here are 10 T cell receptor beta chains from one specimen sequenced in a study of breast tumors, draining lymph nodes, adjacent tissues. TCRdb recomputed calls from the multiplex PCR reads with MiXCR, one row per CDR3 protein. The sample carries around 250,000 distinct CDR3 sequences, around 35% recorded once. Axillary draining lymph nodes of breast cancer patients supplied the node samples. The sequenced sample was axillary lymph node tissue. The receptors come from a female donor with breast cancer. Some clones in this sample may be carry-over from other donors' samples.

With respect to this clonotype: This may arise from a read error, as a much more abundant clone is one base away. The CDR3 DNA reads as TGTGCCAGTAGTATCCTCACCGGGGCAACTGGAGACACCATATATTTT. As protein: CASSILTGATGDTIYF. The genes are TRBV19 and TRBJ1-3; maybe TRBD1 (5 bases). The CDR3 has 16 amino acids. The germline V gene has CDR1 LNHDA and CDR2 SQIVND (reference sequence). Complete variable domain (other parts from reference TRBV19 and TRBJ1-3): DGGITQSPKYLFRKEGQNVTLSCEQNLNHDAMYWYRQDPGQGLRLIYYSQIVNDFQKGDIAEGYSVSREKKESFPLTVTSAQKNPTAFYLCASSILTGATGDTIYFGEGSWLTVV.

This clonotype was recorded a few times. The rearrangement joins TRBV6-5 to TRBJ2-2; 9 nucleotides align to TRBD1. With V trimmed by 6 bases and J by 6 bases, 14 bases remained unmatched. The CDR3 has 17 amino acids. Germline lookup yields CDR1 MNHEY and CDR2 SVGAGI. CDR3 protein: CASSRTGAPLSAGELFF. In nucleotides, the CDR3 is TGTGCCAGCAGCCGGACAGGGGCACCCCTCTCCGCCGGGGAGCTGTTTTTT.

A note on this clonotype: A much larger clone lies a single base off, so this may be a read error. The conserved closing phenylalanine or tryptophan is absent in this CDR3, likely reflecting a read error. The CDR3 loop reads CASTGSSGWSYNEQFS. The DNA of the CDR3 is TGTGCCAGTACGGGATCGAGCGGGTGGTCCTACAATGAGCAGTTCTCC. The V call is TRBV19, the J call TRBJ2-1, with a possible D match to TRBD2 (6 bases). Germline V gene sequence: CDR1 LNHDA, CDR2 SQIVND (reference sequence). The CDR3 is made up of 16 amino acids. Trimming removed 7 bases at V and 1 base at J, with 17 bases between.

This clonotype was counted at least ten times. This sequence joins TRBV2 and TRBJ1-1; D ambiguous. There are 12 residues in the CDR3. V was shortened by 7 bases and J by 1 base, with 7 bases between the two germline ends. Germline V gene lookup returns CDR1 SNHLY and CDR2 FYNNEI. The CDR3 nucleotides read TGTGCCAGCATCGATACGAACACTGAAGCTTTCTTT. Translation gives CASIDTNTEAFF. Full variable domain (missing parts from reference TRBV2 and TRBJ1-1): EPEVTQTPSHQVTQMGQEVILRCVPISNHLYFYWYRQILGQKVEFLVSFYNNEISEKSEIFDDQFSVERPDGSNFTLKIRSTKLEDSAMYFCASIDTNTEAFFGQGTRLTVV.

This clonotype appeared many times. The gene calls are TRBV3-1 and TRBJ2-7, with 8 bases that match TRBD2. With 5 bases clipped from V and 3 bases from J, the junction kept 9 bases outside the gene matches. Germline assignment: CDR1 LGHDT and CDR2 YNNKEL (reference sequence). This CDR3 has 15 amino acids. As DNA, the CDR3 is TGTGCCAGCAGCGCATTCCCGGGACTAGTCTACGAGCAGTACTTC. Amino acids: CASSAFPGLVYEQYF.

This clonotype has ten or more counts. The V gene is TRBV6-6, the J gene TRBJ2-2; TRBD2 might be the D (6 bases). The CDR3 is 16 amino acids. Looked up from germline, CDR1 is MNHNY and CDR2 is SVGAGI (reference sequence). V lost 7 bases, J lost 4 bases, and 19 bases lay in between. The CDR3 nucleotides are TGTGCCAGCAAATTAAGAGGAGGGCAGATCACCGGGGAGCTGTTTTTT. Translation gives CASKLRGGQITGELFF.

The rearrangement joins TRBV20-1 to TRBJ1-2; D is perhaps TRBD1 (5 bases). Looked up from germline, CDR1 is DFQATT and CDR2 is SNEGSKA (reference sequence). This CDR3 is built from 12 residues. V was pared by 3 bases and J by 7 bases, with 12 bases between. CDR3 loop: CSARDGTGGYTF. Written as DNA, the CDR3 is TGCAGTGCTAGGGATGGGACTGGTGGCTACACCTTC.

This clonotype was picked up many times. The CDR3, as DNA: TGCGCCAGCAGCTTGGTTGACGGGAGTGCAGATACGCAGTATTTT. Protein product: CASSLVDGSADTQYF. The chain uses TRBV5-1 and TRBJ2-3; tentatively, D is TRBD2 (6 bases). From germline, CDR1 is SGHRS and CDR2 YFSETQ. The CDR3 sequence is 15 residues long. V was trimmed by 0 bases and J by 4 bases, leaving 12 bases between them. The whole variable domain, filled in from reference TRBV5-1 and TRBJ2-3, reads KAGVTQTPRYLIKTRGQQVTLSCSPISGHRSVSWYQQTPGQGLQFLFEYFSETQRNKGNFPGRFSGRQFSNSRSEMNVSTLELGDSALYLCASSLVDGSADTQYFGPGTRLTVL.

This clonotype was seen more than once but under ten times. An end of the junction differs from the germline gene, which may be a read error. J is TRBJ1-3 and V is TRBV19, with D possibly being TRBD1 (5 bases). Per the germline V gene, CDR1 is LNHDA and CDR2 is SQIVND (reference sequence). This CDR3 spans 16 amino acids. The CDR3 nucleotides are TGTGCCAGTTCCAAACTGGGACCTCGAGCTGGAAACGCCATATATTTT. It specifies CASSKLGPRAGNAIYF. Filled out from reference TRBV19 and TRBJ1-3, the complete variable domain reads DGGITQSPKYLFRKEGQNVTLSCEQNLNHDAMYWYRQDPGQGLRLIYYSQIVNDFQKGDIAEGYSVSREKKESFPLTVTSAQKNPTAFYLCASSKLGPRAGNAIYFGEGSWLTVV.

The chain has TRBV20-1 and TRBJ2-1; D may be TRBD1 (6 bases). V lost 4 bases to trimming and J lost 15 bases, with 19 bases between them. CDR1 is DFQATT, CDR2 SNEGSKA, per germline (reference sequence). This CDR3 is 12 amino acids long. The CDR3 DNA is TGCAGTGCTAAACAACAGGGCGTTGGGCCGTTCTTC. Its translation is CSAKQQGVGPFF.